Presented here are 24 T cell receptor beta chains from one specimen sequenced in a study of CD8 T cells in ankylosing spondylitis. Each CDR3 protein is one row after TCRdb ran MiXCR on the 5' RACE reads. There are 200,000 or so distinct CDR3 sequences in the sample; roughly 18% occur only once, and 3.5% to 5% lies in the top ten. The specimen was blood, either unsorted or a sorted T cell fraction (not recorded which). These receptors were taken from a male donor aged 10 to 35 with ankylosing spondylitis or in good health (not recorded which).

This clonotype was seen ten or more times. This chain links TRBV13 with TRBJ2-2; possible D gene TRBD1, 6 bases. V was clipped by 5 bases and J by 6 bases, with 10 bases between them. The germline gives CDR1 PRHDT, CDR2 FYEKMQ (reference sequence). The CDR3 consists of 13 residues. CDR3 amino acids: CASSEQGPGELFF. The DNA of the CDR3 is TGTGCCAGCAGCGAACAGGGACCCGGGGAGCTGTTTTTT.

This clonotype was counted ten times or more. The chain employs TRBV7-9 and TRBJ2-1; a weak D match, TRBD2 (6 bases). V shed 5 bases and J shed 4 bases, with 15 bases lying between them. The CDR3 runs to 15 residues. Germline V CDR1 and CDR2: SEHNR, FQNEAQ (reference sequence). Here the CDR3 DNA reads TGTGCCAGCAGCCACGGGACTCAGCTTTACAATGAGCAGTTCTTC. Translating it yields CASSHGTQLYNEQFF. Together with reference TRBV7-9 and TRBJ2-1, the CDR3 gives the full variable domain: DTGVSQNPRHKITKRGQNVTFRCDPISEHNRLYWYRQTLGQGPEFLTYFQNEAQLEKSRLLSDRFSAERPKGSFSTLEIQRTEQGDSAMYLCASSHGTQLYNEQFFGPGTRLTVL.

The chain recombines TRBV20-1 with TRBJ2-6, with TRBD1 matching over 7 bases. The junction had 4 bases not matched to a gene; V was cut back by 5 bases and J by 0 bases. The CDR3 length is 15 residues. The germline CDR1 and CDR2 sequences are DFQATT and SNEGSKA (reference sequence). CDR3 sequence (DNA): TGCAGTGCTGCGACAGGGAACTCTGGGGCCAACGTCCTGACTTTC. This encodes CSAATGNSGANVLTF.

This clonotype was seen at least ten times. This chain links TRBV20-1 with TRBJ2-1; 9 bases match TRBD2. This CDR3 contains 15 residues. Germline-derived CDR1 and CDR2 are DFQATT and SNEGSKA (reference sequence). The trim removed 7 bases at V and 5 bases at J, leaving 12 bases unmatched. CDR3: CSVFSGRETDNEQFF. CDR3 nucleotides: TGCAGTGTTTTTAGCGGGAGAGAGACTGACAATGAGCAGTTCTTC.

This clonotype came up many times. The chain carries TRBV6-5 and TRBJ2-1, with TRBD2 as a possible D gene (5 bases). The germline CDR1 and CDR2 sequences are MNHEY and SVGAGI. The V end was cut by 0 bases, the J end by 12 bases, with 6 bases between. The CDR3 is made up of 11 amino acids. The CDR3 sequence is CASSYSRVQFF. CDR3 DNA sequence: TGTGCCAGCAGTTACTCGAGGGTGCAGTTCTTC.

This clonotype was found many times. The chain recombines TRBV5-5 with TRBJ2-3, with TRBD2 identical over 8 bases. Per germline, CDR1 SGHKS and CDR2 YYEKEE (reference sequence). This CDR3 region has 17 residues. J was trimmed by 0 bases and V by 1 base; bases with no gene match: 7. CDR3 region: CASSLFGGRTSTDTQYF. Written as DNA, the CDR3 is TGTGCCAGCAGCTTGTTCGGCGGGAGGACTAGCACAGATACGCAGTATTTT.

This clonotype was seen ten or more times. The CDR3 region has the DNA TGTGCCACCAGTGTCGGCAGCTCGTACAATGAGCAGTTCTTC. This encodes CATSVGSSYNEQFF. V and J are TRBV24-1 and TRBJ2-1, with D uncertain. Germline V CDR1 and CDR2: KGHDR, SFDVKD. The CDR3 runs 14 residues. V lost 5 bases and J lost 4, with 11 bases in between.

CDR3: CSPQTDSYEQYF. DNA of the CDR3: TGCAGCCCTCAGACGGACTCCTACGAGCAGTACTTC. V is TRBV29-1 and J is TRBJ2-7; D uncertain. The V gene's germline CDR1 is SQVTM and CDR2 ANQGSEA. The length of the CDR3 is 12 residues. The V end was cut by 8 bases, the J end by 0 bases, with 11 bases between.

Of note for this clonotype: Its ends do not fully match the called genes, so a read error is possible. The genes are TRBV7-2 and TRBJ2-5, with 10 bases matching TRBD1. The CDR3 covers 15 residues. Germline V gives CDR1 SGHTA, CDR2 FQGNSA. CDR3 DNA sequence: TGTGTCAGCAGCTGGGGACAGGGGAGTCAAGAGACCCAGTACTTC. Its translation: CVSSWGQGSQETQYF.

This sequence joins TRBV3-1 and TRBJ1-1; 9 nucleotides align to TRBD1. Losses at the gene ends were 4 bases for V and 1 base for J; bases not matched to a gene: 4. CDR1 LGHDT and CDR2 YNNKEL come from the germline V gene (reference sequence). The CDR3 has 15 amino acids. The CDR3 loop reads CASSRRDRANTEAFF. Written as DNA, the CDR3 is TGTGCCAGCAGCCGACGGGACAGGGCGAACACTGAAGCTTTCTTT.

The CDR3 protein is CAIGTRQEQFF. The CDR3 region has the DNA TGTGCCATCGGGACCCGACAGGAGCAGTTCTTC. The V call is TRBV10-3, the J call TRBJ2-1, with D perhaps being TRBD1 or TRBD2 (5 bases each). The V end was cut by 8 bases, the J end by 10 bases, with 12 bases between. The CDR3 is 11 residues long. Germline CDR1 and CDR2: ENHRY and SYGVKD.

This clonotype was counted many times. This chain joins TRBV20-1 and TRBJ1-3; D unresolved. With 5 bases removed from V and 3 bases from J, the gap between germline ends came to 11 bases. Germline CDR1 reads DFQATT; CDR2 reads SNEGSKA (reference sequence). The CDR3 sequence is 13 residues long. The CDR3, as DNA: TGCAGTGCTCTCACAGAAAATGGAAACACCATATATTTT. This gives the protein CSALTENGNTIYF.

Ten or more counts support this clonotype. The V call is TRBV25-1, the J call TRBJ2-3; maybe TRBD1 (6 bases). The CDR3 is made up of 14 amino acids. Trimming removed 4 bases at V and 0 bases at J, with 8 bases between. CDR1 MGHDK and CDR2 SYGVNS come from the germline V gene. The CDR3 DNA sequence: TGTGCCAGCAGTGTAAGGGGGAGCACAGATACGCAGTATTTT. Protein product: CASSVRGSTDTQYF. Full variable domain (outside the CDR3, taken from reference TRBV25-1 and TRBJ2-3): EADIYQTPRYLVIGTGKKITLECSQTMGHDKMYWYQQDPGMELHLIHYSYGVNSTEKGDLSSESTVSRIRTEHFPLTLESARPSHTSQYLCASSVRGSTDTQYFGPGTRLTVL.

In its sample, this clonotype was seen many times. V gene TRBV12-3 or TRBV12-4 combines with J gene TRBJ1-6; maybe TRBD1 (5 bases). There are 12 residues in the CDR3. V gave up 5 bases and J gave up 9 bases, with 8 bases separating them. The CDR3 bases are TGTGCCAGCAGTGTGGGGGGTTCACCCCTCCACTTT. It yields the protein CASSVGGSPLHF.

The chain is built from TRBV28 and TRBJ2-4, with 8 bases fitting TRBD1. Germline values: CDR1 MDHEN, CDR2 SYDVKM. V shed 5 bases, J shed 2 bases, and the junction held 5 bases outside the gene matches. The CDR3 has 15 amino acids. The CDR3 here is CASSQGALTKNIQYF. Written as DNA, the CDR3 is TGTGCCAGCAGTCAGGGGGCATTAACCAAAAACATTCAGTACTTC.

This clonotype was seen repeatedly, ten times or more. This chain connects TRBV7-9 to TRBJ2-1; the match to TRBD2 covers 10 bases. The CDR3 spans 23 residues. The germline V gene has CDR1 SEHNR and CDR2 FQNEAQ (reference sequence). V gave up 2 bases and J gave up 5 bases; unmatched junction bases: 27. The CDR3 sequence: CASSLSPLRQGLSSGRLDNEQFF. CDR3 bases: TGTGCCAGCAGCTTATCGCCCCTTAGGCAGGGGTTGAGTAGCGGGAGGTTGGACAATGAGCAGTTCTTC. Filled out from reference TRBV7-9 and TRBJ2-1, the complete variable domain reads DTGVSQNPRHKITKRGQNVTFRCDPISEHNRLYWYRQTLGQGPEFLTYFQNEAQLEKSRLLSDRFSAERPKGSFSTLEIQRTEQGDSAMYLCASSLSPLRQGLSSGRLDNEQFFGPGTRLTVL.

The sample holds many counts of this clonotype. V usage is TRBV7-2 and J usage is TRBJ2-7; D is unresolved. This CDR3 contains 17 residues. The V end was cut by 8 bases, the J end by 0 bases, with 23 bases between. The germline gives CDR1 SGHTA, CDR2 FQGNSA. CDR3 DNA: TGTGCCAGCCGGAAAGCACGCTCAACTCGCTACTCCTACGAGCAGTACTTC. Translating it yields CASRKARSTRYSYEQYF. The full variable domain, rest sourced from reference TRBV7-2 and TRBJ2-7, is GAGVSQSPSNKVTEKGKDVELRCDPISGHTALYWYRQSLGQGLEFLIYFQGNSAPDKSGLPSDRFSAERTGGSVSTLTIQRTQQEDSAVYLCASRKARSTRYSYEQYFGPGTRLTVT.

This chain uses TRBV6-1 with TRBJ2-3, with D perhaps being TRBD1 or TRBD2 (5 bases each). CDR3 length equals 15 residues. Deletions cut 5 bases from V and 3 bases from J, with 15 bases between. Germline assignment: CDR1 MNHNS and CDR2 SASEGT. The DNA of the CDR3 is TGTGCCAGCAGTCCCGGGACCACCGTTACAGATACGCAGTATTTT. Translated, it gives CASSPGTTVTDTQYF.

Ten or more counts support this clonotype. The chain couples TRBV12-3 or TRBV12-4 to TRBJ2-7; tentatively, D is TRBD1 (6 bases). The V end was cut by 3 bases, the J end by 3 bases, with 18 bases between. This CDR3 region has 16 residues. The CDR3 DNA reads TGTGCCAGCAGTTTGTATGTGCGCCAGGGGAGCTACGAGCAGTACTTC. The encoded protein is CASSLYVRQGSYEQYF.

In this sample, this clonotype turned up many times. The chain is built from TRBV15 and TRBJ2-7, with a weak D call TRBD1 (6 bases). From germline, CDR1 is LNHNV and CDR2 YYDKDF (reference sequence). Between the trimmed V and J ends, which lost 3 bases and 2 bases, there was a span of 11 bases. The CDR3 spans 14 residues. DNA for the CDR3: TGTGCCACCAGCAGGGACTCAGGGGCCTACGAGCAGTACTTC. This gives the protein CATSRDSGAYEQYF.

This clonotype appeared a few times. It may be a read error: a sequence one base away is much more abundant. The genes are TRBV12-3 or TRBV12-4 and TRBJ2-3, with TRBD1 matching over 7 bases. The CDR3 is 14 residues long. Trimming at V came to 5 bases and at J to 1 base, leaving 3 bases not matched to a gene. CDR3 sequence (DNA): TGTGCCAGCAGTCCTACAGGGGGCACAGATACGCAGTATTTT. Protein sequence: CASSPTGGTDTQYF.

This clonotype has ten or more counts. This CDR3 is CSALTGGVGELFF. As DNA, the CDR3 is TGCAGTGCGCTGACAGGGGGTGTCGGGGAGCTGTTTTTT. The V gene is TRBV20-1, the J gene TRBJ2-2; TRBD1 matches at 9 bases. The CDR3 loop spans 13 amino acids. V lost 6 bases, J lost 7 bases, and 6 bases stayed unmatched. The V gene's germline CDR1 is DFQATT and CDR2 SNEGSKA (reference sequence).

There are many counts of this clonotype. The chain employs TRBV5-1 and TRBJ2-3, with TRBD1 matching over 7 bases. CDR3 length equals 12 residues. Germline CDR1 and CDR2: SGHRS and YFSETQ. Losses at the gene ends were 4 bases for V and 13 bases for J; bases not matched to a gene: 9. Here the CDR3 reads CASSRDRDQEYF. For the CDR3, the DNA is TGCGCCAGCAGCCGCGACAGGGATCAGGAGTATTTT.

V usage is TRBV7-9 and J usage is TRBJ2-7; D might be TRBD2 (6 bases). Germline values: CDR1 SEHNR, CDR2 FQNEAQ (reference sequence). V was cut by 9 bases and J by 4 bases, with 16 bases left in between. The CDR3 length is 13 residues. The CDR3 spells CASRTGTSYEQYV. CDR3 DNA: TGTGCCAGTAGAACCGGGACTTCATACGAGCAGTACGTC.